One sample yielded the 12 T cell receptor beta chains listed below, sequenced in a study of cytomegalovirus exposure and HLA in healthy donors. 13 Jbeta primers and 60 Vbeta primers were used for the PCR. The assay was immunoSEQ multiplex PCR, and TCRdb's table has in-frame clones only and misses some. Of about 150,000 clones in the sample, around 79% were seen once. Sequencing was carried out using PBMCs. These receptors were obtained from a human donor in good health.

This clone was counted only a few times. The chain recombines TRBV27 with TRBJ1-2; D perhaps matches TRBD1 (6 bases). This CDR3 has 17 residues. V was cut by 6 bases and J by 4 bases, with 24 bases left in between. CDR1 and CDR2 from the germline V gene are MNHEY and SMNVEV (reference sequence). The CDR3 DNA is TGTGCCAGCAGGGAACGGGACACCCTTATGGTTGGCTATGGCTACACCTTC. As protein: CASRERDTLMVGYGYTF.

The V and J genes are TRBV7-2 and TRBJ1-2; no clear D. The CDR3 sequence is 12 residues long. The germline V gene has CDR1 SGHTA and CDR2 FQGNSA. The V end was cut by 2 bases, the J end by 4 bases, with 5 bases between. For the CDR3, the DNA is TGTGCCAGCAGCTTAACTTTCTATGGCTACACCTTC. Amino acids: CASSLTFYGYTF. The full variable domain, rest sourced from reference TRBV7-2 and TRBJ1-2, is GAGVSQSPSNKVTEKGKDVELRCDPISGHTALYWYRQSLGQGLEFLIYFQGNSAPDKSGLPSDRFSAERTGGSVSTLTIQRTQQEDSAVYLCASSLTFYGYTFGSGTRLTVV.

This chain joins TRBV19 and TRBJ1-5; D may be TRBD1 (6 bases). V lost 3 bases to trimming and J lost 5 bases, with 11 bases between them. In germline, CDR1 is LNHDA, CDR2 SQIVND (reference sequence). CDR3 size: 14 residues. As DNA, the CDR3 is TGTGCCAGTAGTATTACAGGGTCGGATCAGCCCCAGCATTTT. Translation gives CASSITGSDQPQHF.

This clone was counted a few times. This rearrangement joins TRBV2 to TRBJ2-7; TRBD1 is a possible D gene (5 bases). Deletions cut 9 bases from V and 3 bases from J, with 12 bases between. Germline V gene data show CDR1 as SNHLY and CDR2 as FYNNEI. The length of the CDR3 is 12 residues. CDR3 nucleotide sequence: TGTGCCAGTAGACTTGACAGCTACGAGCAGTACTTC. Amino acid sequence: CASRLDSYEQYF.

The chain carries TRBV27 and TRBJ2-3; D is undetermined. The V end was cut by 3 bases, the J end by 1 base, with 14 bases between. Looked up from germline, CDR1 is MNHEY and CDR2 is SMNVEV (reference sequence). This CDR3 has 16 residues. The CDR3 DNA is TGTGCCAGCAGTTTCTCTGAGCCCACGGGCACAGATACGCAGTATTTT. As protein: CASSFSEPTGTDTQYF.

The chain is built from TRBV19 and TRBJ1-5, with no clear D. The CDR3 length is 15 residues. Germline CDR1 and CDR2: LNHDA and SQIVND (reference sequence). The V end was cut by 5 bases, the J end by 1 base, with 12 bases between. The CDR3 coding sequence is TGTGCCAGTAGTGCCGGTACCCGGAGCAATCAGCCCCAGCATTTT. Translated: CASSAGTRSNQPQHF.

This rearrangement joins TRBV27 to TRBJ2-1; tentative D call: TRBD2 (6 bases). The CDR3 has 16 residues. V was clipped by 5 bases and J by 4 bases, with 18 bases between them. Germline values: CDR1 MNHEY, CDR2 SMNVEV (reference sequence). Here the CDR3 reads CASSVLALGHYNEQFF. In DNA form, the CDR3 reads TGTGCCAGCAGTGTACTAGCTCTAGGCCATTACAATGAGCAGTTCTTC.

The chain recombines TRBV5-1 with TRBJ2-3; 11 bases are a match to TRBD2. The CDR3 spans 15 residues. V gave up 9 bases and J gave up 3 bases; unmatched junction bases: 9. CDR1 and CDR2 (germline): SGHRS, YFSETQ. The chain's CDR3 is CATTIAGGATDTQYF. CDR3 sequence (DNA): TGCGCCACCACAATAGCGGGGGGGGCAACAGATACGCAGTATTTT. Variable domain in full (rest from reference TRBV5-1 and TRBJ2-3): KAGVTQTPRYLIKTRGQQVTLSCSPISGHRSVSWYQQTPGQGLQFLFEYFSETQRNKGNFPGRFSGRQFSNSRSEMNVSTLELGDSALYLCATTIAGGATDTQYFGPGTRLTVL.

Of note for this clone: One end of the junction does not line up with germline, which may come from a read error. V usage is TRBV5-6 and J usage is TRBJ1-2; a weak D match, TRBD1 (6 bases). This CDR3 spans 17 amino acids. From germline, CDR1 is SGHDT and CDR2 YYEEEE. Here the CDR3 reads CASTLWDKQQLNYGYPF. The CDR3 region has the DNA TGTGCCAGCACCCTCTGGGACAAACAGCAACTTAACTATGGCTACCCCTTC.

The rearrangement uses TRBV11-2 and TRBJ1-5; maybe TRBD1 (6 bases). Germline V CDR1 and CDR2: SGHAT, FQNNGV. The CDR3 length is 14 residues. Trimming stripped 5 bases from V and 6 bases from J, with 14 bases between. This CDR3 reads CASSPMGARQPQHF. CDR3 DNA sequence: TGTGCCAGCAGCCCAATGGGGGCTCGTCAGCCCCAGCATTTT.

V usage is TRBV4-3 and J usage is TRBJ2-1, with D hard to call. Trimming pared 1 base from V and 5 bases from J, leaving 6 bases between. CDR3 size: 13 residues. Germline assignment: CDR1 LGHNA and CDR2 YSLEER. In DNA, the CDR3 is TGCGCCAGCAGCCAAGGGTACAACAATGAGCAGTTCTTC. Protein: CASSQGYNNEQFF.

CDR3 in DNA: TGTGCCAGCAGCTTAGACCCGGGACAAGTGTGGACGAGCACTGAAGCTTTCTTT. It encodes CASSLDPGQVWTSTEAFF. The chain couples TRBV7-8 to TRBJ1-1, with D perhaps matching TRBD1 (6 bases). Per germline, CDR1 SGHVS and CDR2 FQNEAQ. The CDR3 spans 18 residues. The V gene lost 1 base and the J gene lost 4 bases, with 22 bases spanning the gap.